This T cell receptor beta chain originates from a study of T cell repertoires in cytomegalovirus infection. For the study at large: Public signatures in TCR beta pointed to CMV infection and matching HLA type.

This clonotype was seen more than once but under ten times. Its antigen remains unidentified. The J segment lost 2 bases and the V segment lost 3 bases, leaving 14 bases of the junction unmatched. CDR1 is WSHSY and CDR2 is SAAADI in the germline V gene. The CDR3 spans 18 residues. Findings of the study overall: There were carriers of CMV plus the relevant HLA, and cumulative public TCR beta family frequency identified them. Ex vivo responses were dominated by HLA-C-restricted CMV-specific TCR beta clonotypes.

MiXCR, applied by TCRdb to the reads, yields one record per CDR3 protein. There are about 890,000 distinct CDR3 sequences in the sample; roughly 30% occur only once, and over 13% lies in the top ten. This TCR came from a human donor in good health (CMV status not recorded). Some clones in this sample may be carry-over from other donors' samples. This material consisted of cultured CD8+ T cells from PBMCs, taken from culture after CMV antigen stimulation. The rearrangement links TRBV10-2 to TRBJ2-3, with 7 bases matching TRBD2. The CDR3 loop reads CASSDPLRDYLVTDTQYF. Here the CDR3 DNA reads TGCGCCAGCAGTGACCCCCTCCGGGACTACCTAGTCACAGATACGCAGTATTTT.